The 12 T cell receptor beta chains below all came from one sample that was sequenced in a study of cytomegalovirus exposure and HLA in healthy donors. A multiplex PCR was run with 60 Vbeta primers and 13 Jbeta primers. Profiling relied on immunoSEQ multiplex PCR, and the TCRdb table lists in-frame clones only, not all of them. Across around 100,000 clones, the top ten clones capture 3.5% of the sample. Sample: PBMCs. Source of these receptors: a man aged 35 to 55 in good health and CMV-seronegative.

CDR3: CASSYGQGNNSPLHF. CDR3 coding DNA: TGTGCCAGCAGTTACGGACAGGGGAACAATTCACCCCTCCACTTT. The rearrangement uses TRBV28 and TRBJ1-6, with TRBD1 matching over 9 bases. The CDR3 has 15 residues. V shed 4 bases, J shed 7 bases, and the junction held 5 bases outside the gene matches. Germline V gene sequence: CDR1 MDHEN, CDR2 SYDVKM.

V is TRBV7-9 and J is TRBJ1-4, with D possibly TRBD1 on 6 matching bases. This CDR3 has 17 amino acids. The ends were cut back, 4 bases at V and 4 bases at J, with 19 bases in the middle. Germline lookup yields CDR1 SEHNR and CDR2 FQNEAQ (reference sequence). CDR3 coding DNA: TGTGCCAGCAGCTCGCCCGGGGGGGCGCGTAGTAATGAAAAACTGTTTTTT. Protein sequence: CASSSPGGARSNEKLFF.

The V call is TRBV7-8, the J call TRBJ2-5; D may be TRBD1 (5 bases). Germline V lookup: CDR1 SGHVS, CDR2 FQNEAQ. This CDR3 is built from 16 residues. Trimming left V 3 bases short and J 0 bases short, with 14 bases between. CDR3 amino acids: CASSFRRAGYQETQYF. CDR3 coding DNA: TGTGCCAGCAGCTTCCGCAGGGCCGGATACCAAGAGACCCAGTACTTC.

The chain recombines TRBV2 with TRBJ2-5; 8 nucleotides align to TRBD2. CDR1 is SNHLY, CDR2 FYNNEI, per germline. The CDR3 runs 14 residues. J lost 7 bases, V lost 5 bases, and 9 bases had no gene match. In nucleotides, the CDR3 is TGTGCCAGCAGTCGAGGACTAGCTGAAGGGACCCAGTACTTC. This encodes CASSRGLAEGTQYF.

The CDR3 is CASSPRRKPGTSGRPPYYEQYF. The CDR3 bases are TGTGCCAGCAGCCCACGACGAAAACCTGGGACTAGCGGGCGGCCCCCTTACTACGAGCAGTACTTC. The chain couples TRBV7-8 to TRBJ2-7, with TRBD2 identical over 12 bases. CDR1 is SGHVS, CDR2 FQNEAQ, per germline. Trimming cost V 5 bases and J 3 bases; bases outside gene matches: 26. This CDR3 comprises 22 residues.

This sequence joins TRBV4-3 and TRBJ2-2, with D maybe TRBD2 (6 bases). The CDR3 runs 18 residues. V lost 0 bases to trimming and J lost 7 bases, with 21 bases between them. Per germline, CDR1 LGHNA and CDR2 YSLEER. CDR3 sequence (DNA): TGCGCCAGCAGCCAAGATCGGTGGCGGGGCCCTGAGGACGGGGAGCTGTTTTTT. It specifies CASSQDRWRGPEDGELFF.

CDR3 DNA: TGTGCCAGCAGCTTCGGTGGAAACACCATATATTTT. This gives the protein CASSFGGNTIYF. V is TRBV11-2 and J is TRBJ1-3; no firm D call. The CDR3 contains 12 residues. Trimming removed 3 bases at V and 3 bases at J, with 3 bases between. The germline V gene has CDR1 SGHAT and CDR2 FQNNGV. Looking up the rest from reference TRBV11-2 and TRBJ1-3 gives the full variable domain: EAGVAQSPRYKIIEKRQSVAFWCNPISGHATLYWYQQILGQGPKLLIQFQNNGVVDDSQLPKDRFSAERLKGVDSTLKIQPAKLEDSAVYLCASSFGGNTIYFGEGSWLTVV.

The chain is built from TRBV7-2 and TRBJ1-3; D is ambiguous. Trimming took off 0 bases at V and 4 bases at J, with 13 bases between the two ends. CDR3 size: 16 residues. Germline V gene data show CDR1 as SGHTA and CDR2 as FQGNSA. CDR3 in amino acids: CASSLAERSRGNTIYF. The CDR3 nucleotides read TGTGCCAGCAGCTTAGCCGAGAGGTCTCGGGGAAACACCATATATTTT.

The chain carries TRBV5-4 and TRBJ2-1; 10 bases are a match to TRBD1. Germline CDR1 and CDR2: SGHNT and YYREEE (reference sequence). The junction had 5 bases not matched to a gene; V was cut back by 0 bases and J by 5 bases. The CDR3 consists of 16 residues. CDR3 residues: CASSLGGQGRDNEQFF. In DNA form, the CDR3 reads TGTGCCAGCAGCTTGGGGGGACAGGGGCGCGACAATGAGCAGTTCTTC.

The CDR3 protein is CASTPGLAGSYNEQFF. The DNA for the CDR3 is TGTGCCAGCACCCCGGGACTAGCGGGGTCCTACAATGAGCAGTTCTTC. The chain is built from TRBV2 and TRBJ2-1; TRBD2 aligns across 13 bases. This CDR3 has 16 amino acids. Germline assignment: CDR1 SNHLY and CDR2 FYNNEI. J lost 1 base, V lost 7 bases, and 4 bases had no gene match.

The chain is built from TRBV6-6 and TRBJ2-3, with a weak D call TRBD2 (5 bases). V was pared by 7 bases and J by 0 bases, with 11 bases between. Germline CDR1 reads MNHNY; CDR2 reads SVGAGI (reference sequence). The CDR3 runs 14 residues. The CDR3 here is CASMPAGSTDTQYF. Written as DNA, the CDR3 is TGTGCCAGCATGCCGGCGGGTAGCACAGATACGCAGTATTTT.

The chain is built from TRBV2 and TRBJ1-2, with D perhaps matching TRBD1 (6 bases). Between the trimmed V and J ends, which lost 1 base and 8 bases, there was a span of 8 bases. The CDR3 sequence is 12 residues long. Germline V gene sequence: CDR1 SNHLY, CDR2 FYNNEI. CDR3 in amino acids: CASSEEGDGYTF. Here the CDR3 DNA reads TGTGCCAGCAGTGAAGAGGGGGACGGCTACACCTTC. Complete variable domain (other parts from reference TRBV2 and TRBJ1-2): EPEVTQTPSHQVTQMGQEVILRCVPISNHLYFYWYRQILGQKVEFLVSFYNNEISEKSEIFDDQFSVERPDGSNFTLKIRSTKLEDSAMYFCASSEEGDGYTFGSGTRLTVV.